This T cell receptor beta chain stems from a study of T cells in Graves' hyperthyroidism and ophthalmopathy. This clonotype was seen only a few times. Its antigen remains unidentified. Template material for amplifying TCR beta CDR3 regions consisted of RNA transcripts. The study used the HTBI primer set for a first-round RT-PCR of the TCR CDR3. TCRdb fed the multiplex PCR reads into MiXCR, producing one record per CDR3 protein. The table has approximately 200,000 distinct CDR3 sequences, 15% to 20% seen once; the top ten hold over 35%. An approximately 10 ml volume of fresh peripheral blood provided the PBMCs. Findings and limits, study-wide: Most expanded thyroid clonotypes above 0.001 also appeared in blood. Using 13 V-J features, a model discriminated ophthalmopathy from stable hyperthyroidism.

Germline CDR1 reads MNHNS; CDR2 reads SASEGT. The V end was cut by 5 bases, the J end by 4 bases, with 14 bases between. This CDR3 region has 14 residues. The sample comprised blood. The sequence was collected from a man between 35 and 55 years old with Graves' hyperthyroidism. The chain has TRBV6-1 and TRBJ1-2, with TRBD1 as a possible D gene (5 bases). DNA for the CDR3: TGTGCCAGCAGTTCCCCGGGGGTTAGCTATGGCTACACCTTC. This encodes CASSSPGVSYGYTF.